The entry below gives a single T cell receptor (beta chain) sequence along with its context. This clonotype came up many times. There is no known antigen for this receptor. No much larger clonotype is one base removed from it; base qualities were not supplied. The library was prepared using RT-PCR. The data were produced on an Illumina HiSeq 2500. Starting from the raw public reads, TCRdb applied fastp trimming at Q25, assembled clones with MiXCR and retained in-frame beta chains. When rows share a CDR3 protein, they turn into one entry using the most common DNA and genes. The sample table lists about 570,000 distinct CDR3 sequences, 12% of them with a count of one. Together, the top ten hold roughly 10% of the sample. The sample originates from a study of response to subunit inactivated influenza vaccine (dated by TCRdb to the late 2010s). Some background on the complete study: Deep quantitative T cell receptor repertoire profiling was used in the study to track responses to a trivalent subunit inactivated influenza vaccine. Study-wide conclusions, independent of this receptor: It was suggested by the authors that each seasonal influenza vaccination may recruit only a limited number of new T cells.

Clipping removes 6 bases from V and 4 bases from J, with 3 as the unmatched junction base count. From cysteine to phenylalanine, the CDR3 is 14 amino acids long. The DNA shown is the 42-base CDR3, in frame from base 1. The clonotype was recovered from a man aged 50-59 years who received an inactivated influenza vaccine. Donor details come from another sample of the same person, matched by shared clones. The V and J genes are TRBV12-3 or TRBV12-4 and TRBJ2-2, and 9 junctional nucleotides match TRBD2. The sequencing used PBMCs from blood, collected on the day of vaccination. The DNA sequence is TGTGCCAGCAGCCCACTAGCGGGCACCGGGGAGCTGTTTTTT. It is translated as CASSPLAGTGELFF.